Here is one T cell receptor (beta chain) with its context. Its matching antigen is unknown. Splitting of each subset's genomic DNA was done evenly across several immunoSEQ plates. Using about 0.2 ug DNA, 30,000 to 35,000 T cell genomes, the sorted-subset replicate PCRs were run. Sequencing was performed with immunoSEQ multiplex PCR; in TCRdb, only in-frame clones are kept and a portion is missing. Of over a million clones in the sample, about 75% were seen once. This sample is drawn from a study of shared clonotypes between healthy human individuals. Study-level points and caveats: Several donors held about 5% of naive CD4 clonotypes in common. Sequencing depth was predicted to influence how clonotypes are shared among donors.

The V segment lost 5 bases and the J segment 7 bases; nucleotides outside the gene matches: 15. The CDR3 contains 16 residues. The germline V gene encodes CDR1 SGHRS and CDR2 YFSETQ. The origin of this receptor is a young man in good health. Sequencing input: memory CD4+ T cells sorted from blood. The subset denotes: CD45RA-negative fraction. The gene calls are TRBV5-1 and TRBJ1-3, with 7 positions matching TRBD1. The CDR3 region is CASRPGQRDDWNTIYF. The CDR3 DNA follows: TGCGCCAGCAGGCCGGGACAGAGGGATGACTGGAACACCATATATTTT.